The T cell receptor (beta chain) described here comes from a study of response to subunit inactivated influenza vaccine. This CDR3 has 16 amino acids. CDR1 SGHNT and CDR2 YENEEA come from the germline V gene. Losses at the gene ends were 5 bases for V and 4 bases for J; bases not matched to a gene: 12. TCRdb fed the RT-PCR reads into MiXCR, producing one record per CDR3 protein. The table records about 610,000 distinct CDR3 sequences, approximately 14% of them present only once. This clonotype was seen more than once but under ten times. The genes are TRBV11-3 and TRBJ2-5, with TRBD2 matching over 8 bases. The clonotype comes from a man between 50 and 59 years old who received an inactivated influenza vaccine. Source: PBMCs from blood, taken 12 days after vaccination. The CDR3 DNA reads TGTGCCAGCAGCGTCCAATACGGACTAGCTGGAGAGACCCAGTACTTC. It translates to CASSVQYGLAGETQYF.